Following are 16 T cell receptor beta chains from one sample sequenced in a study of OX40 agonist ivuxolimab in advanced cancers. Data came from immunoSEQ multiplex PCR; TCRdb stores just in-frame clones and leaves some out. The profile shows some 77,000 clones, more than 75% of them singletons. The material was CD4+ or CD8+ T cells sorted from blood, obtained in a trial of the OX40 agonist ivuxolimab. All receptors come from an adult with an advanced solid tumor such as melanoma, head and neck, liver or kidney cancer.

The sample holds a few counts of this clone. The rearrangement joins TRBV4-2 to TRBJ1-4; TRBD1 matches 7 bases. Looked up from germline, CDR1 is LGHNA and CDR2 is YNFKEQ. The V and J ends lost 1 base and 4 bases, in that order; junction bases with no gene match: 6. The CDR3 is 16 residues long. CDR3 amino acids: CASSQGAGTVNEKLFF. The CDR3 nucleotides are TGTGCCAGCAGCCAAGGAGCCGGGACAGTTAATGAAAAACTGTTTTTT.

The chain is built from TRBV19 and TRBJ2-2; D is perhaps TRBD1 (6 bases). Looked up from germline, CDR1 is LNHDA and CDR2 is SQIVND (reference sequence). V gave up 0 bases and J gave up 3 bases, with 14 bases separating them. CDR3 size: 17 residues. CDR3 amino acids: CASSIDRGGDYTGELFF. CDR3 nucleotide sequence: TGTGCCAGTAGTATAGATCGAGGGGGAGATTACACCGGGGAGCTGTTTTTT. Together with reference TRBV19 and TRBJ2-2, the CDR3 gives the full variable domain: DGGITQSPKYLFRKEGQNVTLSCEQNLNHDAMYWYRQDPGQGLRLIYYSQIVNDFQKGDIAEGYSVSREKKESFPLTVTSAQKNPTAFYLCASSIDRGGDYTGELFFGEGSRLTVL.

The chain joins TRBV15 to TRBJ2-7, with a possible D match to TRBD2 (5 bases). V dropped 3 bases and J dropped 6 bases, with 18 bases sitting between them. Germline V gene data show CDR1 as LNHNV and CDR2 as YYDKDF (reference sequence). This CDR3 has 15 amino acids. The CDR3 coding sequence is TGTGCCACCAGCAGGGGCGGGTTGGCGGAAAGCGAGCAGTACTTC. The encoded protein is CATSRGGLAESEQYF.

This chain uses TRBV29-1 with TRBJ1-2; a possible D gene is TRBD1 (5 bases). V gave up 7 bases and J gave up 8 bases, with 14 bases separating them. The germline CDR1 and CDR2 sequences are SQVTM and ANQGSEA. The CDR3 runs 11 residues. The CDR3 DNA reads TGCAGCGCTTGGGGGTCGGGAGGCTACACCTTC. This gives the protein CSAWGSGGYTF.

This chain connects TRBV2 to TRBJ1-5; 12 bases fit TRBD1. The CDR3 spans 15 residues. V lost 5 bases, J lost 7 bases, and 6 bases stayed unmatched. The germline V gene encodes CDR1 SNHLY and CDR2 FYNNEI. The CDR3 spells CASSSGQGARQPQHF. CDR3 nucleotide sequence: TGTGCCAGCAGTTCGGGACAGGGGGCACGGCAGCCCCAGCATTTT.

The V gene is TRBV29-1, the J gene TRBJ2-7; 9 positions agree with TRBD1. V lost 6 bases, J lost 2 bases, and 2 bases stayed unmatched. The germline V gene encodes CDR1 SQVTM and CDR2 ANQGSEA. This CDR3 comprises 12 residues. CDR3 DNA sequence: TGCAGCGTCCGGACAGGGGCCTACGAGCAGTACTTC. Protein sequence: CSVRTGAYEQYF.

The CDR3 region has the DNA TGTGCCAGCAGCCAAAGGGATCGTCCCACAGATACGCAGTATTTT. As protein: CASSQRDRPTDTQYF. The V call is TRBV7-9, the J call TRBJ2-3, with unresolved D. V was cut by 5 bases and J by 2 bases, with 14 bases left in between. This CDR3 region has 15 residues. Per germline, CDR1 SEHNR and CDR2 FQNEAQ (reference sequence).

This clone was detected a few times. The gene calls are TRBV5-5 and TRBJ1-3; D gene ambiguous. The germline gives CDR1 SGHKS, CDR2 YYEKEE (reference sequence). Trimming took 2 bases from V and 0 from J, leaving 9 bases between them. The CDR3 spans 15 residues. The CDR3 coding sequence is TGTGCCAGCAGCTTTCAGCCCTTCTCTGGAAACACCATATATTTT. Translation: CASSFQPFSGNTIYF. The whole variable domain, remainder taken from reference TRBV5-5 and TRBJ1-3, is DAGVTQSPTHLIKTRGQQVTLRCSPISGHKSVSWYQQVLGQGPQFIFQYYEKEERGRGNFPDRFSARQFPNYSSELNVNALLLGDSALYLCASSFQPFSGNTIYFGEGSWLTVV.

The chain joins TRBV2 to TRBJ1-1; D is unclear. The CDR3 has 14 amino acids. V was pared by 6 bases and J by 1 base, with 12 bases between. Germline lookup yields CDR1 SNHLY and CDR2 FYNNEI. The DNA for the CDR3 is TGTGCCAGCAGACTGGAAATTTCGAACACTGAAGCTTTCTTT. The encoded protein is CASRLEISNTEAFF.

The chain links TRBV15 to TRBJ1-2; D not certain. CDR1 and CDR2 (germline): LNHNV, YYDKDF (reference sequence). The V gene lost 2 bases and the J gene lost 4 bases, with 20 bases spanning the gap. This CDR3 is built from 17 residues. The CDR3 loop reads CATSRRENTRSTYGYTF. The CDR3 DNA reads TGTGCCACCAGCAGAAGAGAGAATACACGGTCGACCTATGGCTACACCTTC.

This rearrangement joins TRBV6-4 to TRBJ1-2; D is possibly TRBD1 (6 bases). V was pared by 5 bases and J by 6 bases, with 13 bases between. CDR3 length: 13 amino acids. Germline loops: CDR1 MRHNA, CDR2 SNTAGT. The CDR3 loop is CASSRTGSDGYTF. The CDR3, as DNA: TGTGCCAGCAGTCGCACAGGGTCGGATGGCTACACCTTC.

This chain uses TRBV30 with TRBJ2-7; D gene uncertain. CDR3 size: 14 residues. Germline V gives CDR1 GTSNPN, CDR2 SVGIG (reference sequence). Deletions cut 3 bases from V and 2 bases from J, with 14 bases between. The CDR3 sequence: CAWRVSHLAYEQYF. The DNA of the CDR3 is TGTGCCTGGAGGGTATCCCACCTAGCCTACGAGCAGTACTTC. The complete variable domain, with remaining parts taken from reference TRBV30 and TRBJ2-7, reads SQTIHQWPATLVQPVGSPLSLECTVEGTSNPNLYWYRQAAGRGLQLLFYSVGIGQISSEVPQNLSASRPQDRQFILSSKKLLLSDSGFYLCAWRVSHLAYEQYFGPGTRLTVT.

The chain joins TRBV28 to TRBJ2-7; D is uncertain. Trimming left V 5 bases short and J 3 bases short, with 17 bases between. Per the germline V gene, CDR1 is MDHEN and CDR2 is SYDVKM. The CDR3 totals 15 residues. The CDR3 DNA sequence: TGTGCCAGCAGTCGGCTGCTGGGCCCACTCTACGAGCAGTACTTC. Translation gives CASSRLLGPLYEQYF. The whole variable domain, remainder taken from reference TRBV28 and TRBJ2-7, is DVKVTQSSRYLVKRTGEKVFLECVQDMDHENMFWYRQDPGLGLRLIYFSYDVKMKEKGDIPEGYSVSREKKERFSLILESASTNQTSMYLCASSRLLGPLYEQYFGPGTRLTVT.

The V call is TRBV6-1, the J call TRBJ1-1; D uncertain. CDR3 size: 13 residues. Germline V gene sequence: CDR1 MNHNS, CDR2 SASEGT. V was cut by 7 bases and J by 0 bases, with 9 bases left in between. This CDR3 is CASTSGLNTEAFF. As DNA, the CDR3 is TGTGCCAGCACTTCAGGTTTGAACACTGAAGCTTTCTTT.

The J gene is TRBJ1-2, the V gene TRBV10-3; TRBD1 aligns across 9 bases. Germline CDR1 is ENHRY and CDR2 is SYGVKD. This CDR3 is built from 14 residues. With 4 bases clipped from V and 4 bases from J, the junction kept 4 bases outside the gene matches. The CDR3 protein is CAISGDRVLYGYTF. The CDR3 nucleotides read TGTGCCATCAGTGGGGACAGGGTCCTCTATGGCTACACCTTC.

CDR3 sequence: CASARSGGAGELFF. In DNA, the CDR3 is TGTGCCAGCGCAAGGAGTGGGGGTGCCGGGGAGCTGTTTTTT. The genes are TRBV6-1 and TRBJ2-2; D tentatively fits TRBD1 or TRBD2 (5 bases each). Trimming cost V 8 bases and J 6 bases, with 16 bases left between them. The CDR3 is 14 residues long. CDR1 is MNHNS, CDR2 SASEGT, per germline.